The rows below give T cell receptor beta chains drawn from one sample of a study of cytomegalovirus exposure and HLA in healthy donors. Profiled with immunoSEQ multiplex PCR; TCRdb holds only in-frame clones, not every one. The sample has 150,000 to 200,000 clones, around 62% seen once. The specimen sequenced was PBMCs. The receptors derive from a man aged 40-49 years in good health and CMV-seronegative. CDR3s include the opening cysteine and the closing phenylalanine or tryptophan. Each record gives: V gene, clone size, J gene, D gene, CDR3 protein, CDR3 DNA. The D gene is left open where the match is weak. Only some rows state a clone size, as once, few, many or a class for expanded clones.

v_gene: TRBV6-1
abundance: -
j_gene: TRBJ2-5
d_gene: TRBD2
CDR3aa: CASSAGLAGGQETQYF
CDR3nt: TGTGCCAGCAGTGCGGGACTAGCGGGGGGGCAGGAGACCCAGTACTTC

v_gene: TRBV28
abundance: -
j_gene: TRBJ1-5
d_gene: -
CDR3aa: CASSLLRGQPQHF
CDR3nt: TGTGCCAGCAGTTTACTTCGGGGACAGCCCCAGCATTTT

v_gene: TRBV2
abundance: few
j_gene: TRBJ2-3
d_gene: TRBD2
CDR3aa: CASSVGGGASTDTQYF
CDR3nt: TGTGCCAGCAGTGTGGGCGGGGGGGCTAGCACAGATACGCAGTATTTT

v_gene: TRBV4-1
abundance: few
j_gene: TRBJ1-1
d_gene: TRBD1
CDR3aa: CASSQEPGGYTEAFF
CDR3nt: TGCGCCAGCAGCCAAGAACCAGGGGGTTATACTGAAGCTTTCTTT

v_gene: TRBV2
abundance: -
j_gene: TRBJ2-7
d_gene: TRBD2
CDR3aa: CASRETSGYEQYF
CDR3nt: TGTGCCAGCAGGGAAACTAGCGGCTACGAGCAGTACTTC

v_gene: TRBV19
abundance: -
j_gene: TRBJ2-2
d_gene: TRBD2
CDR3aa: CASSFQRDGTGELFF
CDR3nt: TGTGCCAGTAGTTTCCAGCGGGATGGAACCGGGGAGCTGTTTTTT

v_gene: TRBV30
abundance: -
j_gene: TRBJ2-7
d_gene: -
CDR3aa: CAWNGLNSYEQYF
CDR3nt: TGTGCCTGGAATGGGCTGAACTCCTACGAGCAGTACTTC

v_gene: TRBV5-1
abundance: -
j_gene: TRBJ2-3
d_gene: -
CDR3aa: CASSLGGQPSTDTQYF
CDR3nt: TGCGCCAGCAGCTTGGGCGGGCAGCCTAGCACAGATACGCAGTATTTT

v_gene: TRBV5-4
abundance: -
j_gene: TRBJ1-1
d_gene: TRBD1
CDR3aa: CASSLGQKTEAFF
CDR3nt: TGTGCCAGCAGCCTGGGACAGAAAACTGAAGCTTTCTTT

v_gene: TRBV5-4
abundance: -
j_gene: TRBJ2-1
d_gene: -
CDR3aa: CASSFLIGGTGNEQFF
CDR3nt: TGTGCCAGCAGCTTCCTTATAGGGGGAACGGGCAATGAGCAGTTCTTC

v_gene: TRBV28
abundance: -
j_gene: TRBJ1-3
d_gene: TRBD1
CDR3aa: CASSLSGTGTGNTIYF
CDR3nt: TGTGCCAGCAGCTTGTCCGGGACAGGGACCGGAAACACCATATATTTT

v_gene: TRBV10-3
abundance: once
j_gene: TRBJ2-3
d_gene: -
CDR3aa: CAISGGSGQPTDTQYF
CDR3nt: TGTGCCATCAGTGGGGGCTCGGGACAACCCACAGATACGCAGTATTTT

v_gene: TRBV12-5
abundance: -
j_gene: TRBJ2-1
d_gene: -
CDR3aa: CASGLPTDNEQFF
CDR3nt: TGTGCTAGTGGTTTGCCGACAGATAATGAGCAGTTCTTC

v_gene: TRBV7-2
abundance: -
j_gene: TRBJ2-5
d_gene: -
CDR3aa: CASSLVGAKETQYF
CDR3nt: TGTGCCAGCAGCTTAGTTGGGGCTAAAGAGACCCAGTACTTC

v_gene: TRBV18
abundance: few
j_gene: TRBJ2-2
d_gene: TRBD1
CDR3aa: CASSFRGGTGNTGELFF
CDR3nt: TGTGCCAGCTCCTTCCGAGGGGGCACTGGGAACACCGGGGAGCTGTTTTTT

v_gene: TRBV6-5
abundance: -
j_gene: TRBJ1-4
d_gene: -
CDR3aa: CASSYNGEENEKLFF
CDR3nt: TGTGCCAGCAGTTATAACGGGGAGGAAAATGAAAAACTGTTTTTT

v_gene: TRBV4-3
abundance: once
j_gene: TRBJ1-2
d_gene: -
CDR3aa: CASSQGWAGDYGYTF
CDR3nt: TGCGCCAGCAGCCAAGGCTGGGCAGGGGATTATGGCTACACCTTC

v_gene: TRBV4-3
abundance: -
j_gene: TRBJ2-2
d_gene: TRBD1
CDR3aa: CASSPHRGGTGELFF
CDR3nt: TGCGCCAGCAGCCCTCACAGGGGTGGCACCGGGGAGCTGTTTTTT

v_gene: TRBV29-1
abundance: -
j_gene: TRBJ2-2
d_gene: TRBD2
CDR3aa: CSAAGTRGTGELFF
CDR3nt: TGCAGCGCCGCCGGGACTAGAGGGACCGGGGAGCTGTTTTTT

v_gene: TRBV19
abundance: -
j_gene: TRBJ2-1
d_gene: -
CDR3aa: CASSIFSGQDNEQFF
CDR3nt: TGTGCCAGTAGTATTTTCTCCGGCCAGGACAATGAGCAGTTCTTC

v_gene: TRBV4-2
abundance: few
j_gene: TRBJ2-7
d_gene: -
CDR3aa: CASSQDFGDEQYF
CDR3nt: TGTGCCAGCAGCCAAGATTTCGGGGACGAGCAGTACTTC

v_gene: TRBV7-9
abundance: -
j_gene: TRBJ2-7
d_gene: -
CDR3aa: CASSHQGYPHEQYF
CDR3nt: TGTGCCAGCAGCCACCAGGGGTACCCCCACGAGCAGTACTTC

v_gene: TRBV5-6
abundance: -
j_gene: TRBJ1-5
d_gene: TRBD1
CDR3aa: CASSPSRDRGNSNQPQHF
CDR3nt: TGTGCCAGCAGCCCGTCCCGGGACAGGGGCAATAGCAATCAGCCCCAGCATTTT

v_gene: TRBV15
abundance: -
j_gene: TRBJ1-3
d_gene: -
CDR3aa: CATSRPGGLAGNTIYF
CDR3nt: TGTGCCACCAGCAGGCCCGGGGGATTGGCTGGAAACACCATATATTTT

v_gene: TRBV7-9
abundance: few
j_gene: TRBJ2-5
d_gene: TRBD2
CDR3aa: CASTAGLAQFQETQYF
CDR3nt: TGTGCCAGCACCGCGGGACTAGCGCAATTCCAAGAGACCCAGTACTTC

v_gene: TRBV6-1
abundance: few
j_gene: TRBJ1-1
d_gene: -
CDR3aa: CASSADRNTEAFF
CDR3nt: TGTGCCAGCAGTGCAGACAGAAACACTGAAGCTTTCTTT

v_gene: TRBV28
abundance: -
j_gene: TRBJ2-1
d_gene: -
CDR3aa: CASSLDSRTRIYNEQFF
CDR3nt: TGTGCCAGCAGTTTAGACAGCCGTACACGAATATACAATGAGCAGTTCTTC

v_gene: TRBV13
abundance: -
j_gene: TRBJ2-7
d_gene: TRBD1
CDR3aa: CASSLGGQGVRYEQYF
CDR3nt: TGTGCCAGCAGCTTAGGGGGACAGGGGGTCAGGTACGAGCAGTACTTC

v_gene: TRBV30
abundance: once
j_gene: TRBJ1-6
d_gene: -
CDR3aa: CAWNRVSPLHF
CDR3nt: TGTGCCTGGAACAGGGTTTCACCCCTCCACTTT

v_gene: TRBV13
abundance: -
j_gene: TRBJ2-2
d_gene: TRBD2
CDR3aa: CASSSLTSGRTGELFF
CDR3nt: TGTGCCAGCAGCTCTTTGACTAGCGGAAGAACCGGGGAGCTGTTTTTT

v_gene: TRBV6-1
abundance: -
j_gene: TRBJ2-5
d_gene: -
CDR3aa: CASSRTETQYF
CDR3nt: TGTGCCAGCAGTCGAACTGAGACCCAGTACTTC

v_gene: TRBV9
abundance: -
j_gene: TRBJ2-1
d_gene: TRBD1
CDR3aa: CASSVLLGQGFSNEQFF
CDR3nt: TGTGCCAGCAGCGTACTCCTTGGACAGGGATTTAGCAATGAGCAGTTCTTC

v_gene: TRBV6-5
abundance: -
j_gene: TRBJ2-1
d_gene: TRBD2
CDR3aa: CASSYSGLAGTEQFF
CDR3nt: TGTGCCAGCAGTTACTCGGGACTAGCGGGGACTGAGCAGTTCTTC

v_gene: TRBV5-4
abundance: -
j_gene: TRBJ1-2
d_gene: -
CDR3aa: CASSLVRARTNYGYTF
CDR3nt: TGTGCCAGCAGCTTGGTGAGGGCGCGGACTAACTATGGCTACACCTTC

v_gene: TRBV6-5
abundance: -
j_gene: TRBJ2-7
d_gene: TRBD1
CDR3aa: CASSPGQASNYEQYF
CDR3nt: TGTGCCAGCAGTCCGGGACAGGCCTCGAACTACGAGCAGTACTTC

v_gene: TRBV30
abundance: -
j_gene: TRBJ2-3
d_gene: -
CDR3aa: CAWSGRWFSNPDTQYF
CDR3nt: TGTGCCTGGAGTGGAAGGTGGTTTAGCAATCCAGATACGCAGTATTTT

v_gene: TRBV10-3
abundance: -
j_gene: TRBJ2-7
d_gene: TRBD1
CDR3aa: CAIRSDRDGSSYEQYF
CDR3nt: TGTGCCATCAGATCGGACAGGGATGGGAGCTCCTACGAGCAGTACTTC

v_gene: TRBV6-5
abundance: -
j_gene: TRBJ2-1
d_gene: TRBD2
CDR3aa: CASIEAGGAGEQFF
CDR3nt: TGTGCCAGCATTGAGGCGGGAGGGGCGGGTGAGCAGTTCTTC

v_gene: TRBV7-3
abundance: -
j_gene: TRBJ2-7
d_gene: -
CDR3aa: CASSRTQGYEQYF
CDR3nt: TGTGCCAGCAGCCGGACACAGGGATACGAGCAGTACTTC

v_gene: TRBV6-1
abundance: -
j_gene: TRBJ1-3
d_gene: -
CDR3aa: CASSDRSFGNTIYF
CDR3nt: TGTGCCAGCAGTGACAGGTCGTTTGGAAACACCATATATTTT

v_gene: TRBV30
abundance: -
j_gene: TRBJ1-1
d_gene: -
CDR3aa: CAWSQGRAEAFF
CDR3nt: TGTGCCTGGAGTCAGGGGAGGGCTGAAGCTTTCTTT

v_gene: TRBV6-1
abundance: once
j_gene: TRBJ2-7
d_gene: TRBD1
CDR3aa: CASSADRGREQYF
CDR3nt: TGTGCCAGCAGTGCGGACAGGGGACGCGAGCAGTACTTC